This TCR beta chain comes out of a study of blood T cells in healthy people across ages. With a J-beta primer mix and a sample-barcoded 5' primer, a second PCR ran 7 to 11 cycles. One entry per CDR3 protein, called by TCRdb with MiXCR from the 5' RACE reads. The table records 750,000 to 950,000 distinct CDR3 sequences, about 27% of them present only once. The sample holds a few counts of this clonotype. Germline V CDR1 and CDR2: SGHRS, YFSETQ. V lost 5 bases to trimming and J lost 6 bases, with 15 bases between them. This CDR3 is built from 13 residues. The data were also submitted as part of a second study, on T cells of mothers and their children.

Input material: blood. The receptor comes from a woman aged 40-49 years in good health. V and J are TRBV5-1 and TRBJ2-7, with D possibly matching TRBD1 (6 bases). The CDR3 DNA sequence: TGCGCCAGCAGATTGCAGGGGAATCTCGAGCAGTACTTC. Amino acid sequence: CASRLQGNLEQYF.